The clone carrying this T cell receptor (beta chain) occurred a few times. Germline V gives CDR1 MNHNS, CDR2 SASEGT. V lost 2 bases, J lost 0 bases, and 8 bases lay in between. This CDR3 has 16 residues. The sample originates from a study of blood T cell repertoires in COVID-19. In the original analysis: Reference gene primer amplification gave nucleated cell count estimates. Clones were read by immunoSEQ multiplex PCR, and TCRdb kept only the in-frame ones, dropping some. The V and J calls and clone size were taken over from that table, and D and trimming were inferred from the DNA. Altogether under 500,000 clones are present, around 89% being singletons, with the ten largest covering approximately 4.3%.

The chain uses TRBV6-1 and TRBJ1-6, with D uncertain. The sample comprised peripheral blood. The TCR comes from a woman aged 25 to 45 with acute or convalescent COVID-19. Written as DNA, the CDR3 is TGTGCCAGCAGTGAATTGGGGAGCTCCTATAATTCACCCCTCCACTTT. This gives the protein CASSELGSSYNSPLHF.